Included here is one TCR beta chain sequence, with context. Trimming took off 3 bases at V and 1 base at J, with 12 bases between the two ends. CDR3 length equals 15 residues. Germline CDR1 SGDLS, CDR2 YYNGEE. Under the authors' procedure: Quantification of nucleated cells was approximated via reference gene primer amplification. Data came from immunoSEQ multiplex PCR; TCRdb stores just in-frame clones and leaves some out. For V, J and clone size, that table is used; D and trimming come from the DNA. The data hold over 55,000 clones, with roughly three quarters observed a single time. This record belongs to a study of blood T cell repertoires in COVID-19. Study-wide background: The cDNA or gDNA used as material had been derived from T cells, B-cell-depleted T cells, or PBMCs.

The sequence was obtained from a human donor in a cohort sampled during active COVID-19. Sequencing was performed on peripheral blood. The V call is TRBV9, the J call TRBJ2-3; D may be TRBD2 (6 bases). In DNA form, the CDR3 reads TGTGCCAGCAGCGGTGGCTCGGGGGGCACAGATACGCAGTATTTT. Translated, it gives CASSGGSGGTDTQYF.